The clone carrying this TCR beta chain was counted at least ten times. Antigen unknown. TCRdb ran MiXCR on the reads and lists one entry per CDR3 protein. The table has under 150,000 distinct CDR3 sequences, approximately 9.2% seen once. The data stem from a study of T cell repertoires in cytomegalovirus infection. Study-level information: Indications came from public TCR beta signatures; they pointed to CMV infection and to a matching HLA type.

Study observations and caveats: Summed frequency of shared TCR beta families picked out CMV carriers who also had the relevant HLA. The ex vivo response showed dominance by HLA-C-restricted CMV-specific TCR beta clonotypes.

Sequencing was performed on PBMCs. The receptor was derived from a human donor in good health (CMV status not recorded). Some clones in this sample may be carry-over from other donors' samples.

The CDR3 protein is CASSLAGGATNEKLFF. The DNA for the CDR3 is TGTGCCAGCAGCCTGGCGGGGGGGGCAACTAATGAAAAACTGTTTTTT. The chain uses TRBV7-2 and TRBJ1-4; D may be TRBD1 (5 bases). There are 16 residues in the CDR3. The V gene's germline CDR1 is SGHTA and CDR2 FQGNSA. Trimming took 5 bases from V and 0 from J, leaving 13 bases between them.